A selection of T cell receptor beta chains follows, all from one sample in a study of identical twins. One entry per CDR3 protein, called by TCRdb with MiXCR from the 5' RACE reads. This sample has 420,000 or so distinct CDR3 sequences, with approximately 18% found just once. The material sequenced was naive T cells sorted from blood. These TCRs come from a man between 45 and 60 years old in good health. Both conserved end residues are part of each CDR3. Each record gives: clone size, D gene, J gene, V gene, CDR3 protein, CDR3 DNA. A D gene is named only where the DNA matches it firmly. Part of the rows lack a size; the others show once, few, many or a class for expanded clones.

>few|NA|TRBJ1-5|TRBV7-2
CASSPVGQPQHF
TGTGCCAGCAGCCCAGTGGGTCAGCCCCAGCATTTT
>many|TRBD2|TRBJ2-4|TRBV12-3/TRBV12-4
CASTALAGDNIQYF
TGTGCCAGCACCGCCTTAGCGGGAGACAACATTCAGTACTTC
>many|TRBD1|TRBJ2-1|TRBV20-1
CSAREGQGINEQFF
TGCAGTGCTAGAGAGGGACAGGGAATCAATGAGCAGTTCTTC
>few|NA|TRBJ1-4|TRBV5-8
CASRIGLKLFF
TGTGCCAGCAGGATTGGCCTGAAACTGTTTTTT
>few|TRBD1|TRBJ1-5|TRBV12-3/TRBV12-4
CASSLEQGRHQPQHF
TGTGCCAGCAGTTTAGAACAGGGGCGGCATCAGCCCCAGCATTTT
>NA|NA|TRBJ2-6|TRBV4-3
CASSQDWGVGANVLTF
TGCGCCAGCAGCCAAGATTGGGGGGTTGGGGCCAACGTCCTGACTTTC
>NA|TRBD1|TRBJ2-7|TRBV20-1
CSARGTGTSYEQYF
TGCAGTGCTAGAGGGACAGGAACATCCTACGAGCAGTACTTC
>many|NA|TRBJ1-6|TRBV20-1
CSARDRNSPLHF
TGCAGTGCTAGGGACAGAAATTCACCCCTCCACTTT
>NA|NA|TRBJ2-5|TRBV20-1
CSVTLIPGETQYF
TGCAGTGTTACACTCATCCCCGGCGAGACCCAGTACTTC
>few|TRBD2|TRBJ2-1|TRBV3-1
CASSHFGGSNEQFF
TGTGCCAGCAGCCATTTTGGCGGGAGCAATGAGCAGTTCTTC
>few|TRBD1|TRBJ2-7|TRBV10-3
CAISELQGYEQYF
TGTGCCATCAGTGAGCTACAGGGGTACGAGCAGTACTTC
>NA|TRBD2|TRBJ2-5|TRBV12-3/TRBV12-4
CASSSRLAGRETQYF
TGTGCCAGCAGTTCTCGACTAGCGGGGAGAGAGACCCAGTACTTC
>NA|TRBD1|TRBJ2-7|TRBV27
CASSFAAGGYEQYF
TGTGCCAGCAGTTTTGCGGCAGGGGGCTACGAGCAGTACTTC
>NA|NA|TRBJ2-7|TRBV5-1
CASSLNQGYEQYF
TGCGCCAGCAGCTTGAACCAGGGCTACGAGCAGTACTTC
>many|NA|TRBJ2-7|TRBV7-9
CASSLSGKAYEQYF
TGTGCCAGCAGCTTATCTGGGAAAGCCTACGAGCAGTACTTC
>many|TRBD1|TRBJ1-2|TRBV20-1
CSARPRDRGYGYTF
TGCAGTGCTAGGCCGCGGGACAGGGGCTATGGCTACACCTTC
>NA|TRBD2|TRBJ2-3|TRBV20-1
CSARVLAGVTDTQYF
TGCAGTGCTAGAGTGCTAGCGGGAGTTACAGATACGCAGTATTTT
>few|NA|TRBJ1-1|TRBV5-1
CASSLAEGGGTEAFF
TGCGCCAGCAGCTTGGCCGAGGGGGGGGGAACTGAAGCTTTCTTT
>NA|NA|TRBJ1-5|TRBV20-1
CSARAGTTYQPQHF
TGCAGTGCCCGTGCCGGGACAACATATCAGCCCCAGCATTTT
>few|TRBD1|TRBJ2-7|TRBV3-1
CASANRGQGNYEQYF
TGTGCCAGCGCGAACCGCGGACAGGGTAATTACGAGCAGTACTTC
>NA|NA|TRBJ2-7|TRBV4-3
CASSRSRVLNEQYF
TGCGCCAGCAGCCGAAGCAGGGTACTGAACGAGCAGTACTTC
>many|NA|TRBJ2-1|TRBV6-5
CASSRRGDEQFF
TGTGCCAGCAGCCGACGCGGTGATGAGCAGTTCTTC
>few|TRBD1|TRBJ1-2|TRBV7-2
CASSLTQGAYGYTF
TGTGCCAGCAGCTTAACGCAGGGGGCGTATGGCTACACCTTC
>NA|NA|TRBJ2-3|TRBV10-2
CASRRDQGFYTDTQYF
TGCGCCAGCAGGAGGGATCAGGGATTTTACACAGATACGCAGTATTTT
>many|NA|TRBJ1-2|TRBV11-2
CASSPGTHYGYTF
TGTGCCAGCAGCCCCGGGACACACTATGGCTACACCTTC
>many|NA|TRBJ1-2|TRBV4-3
CASSQEAANYGYTF
TGCGCCAGCAGCCAAGAGGCTGCGAACTATGGCTACACCTTC
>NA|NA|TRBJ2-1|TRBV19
CASSWGGDTYNEQFF
TGTGCCAGTAGTTGGGGCGGTGACACTTACAATGAGCAGTTCTTC
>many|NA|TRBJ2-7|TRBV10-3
CAISESRGTYEQYF
TGTGCCATCAGTGAGTCGAGGGGGACCTACGAGCAGTACTTC
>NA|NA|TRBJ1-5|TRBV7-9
CASSLSHGPQHF
TGTGCCAGCAGCTTAAGTCATGGGCCCCAGCATTTT
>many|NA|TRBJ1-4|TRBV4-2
CASSQDWSFATNEKLFF
TGTGCCAGCAGCCAAGACTGGAGCTTCGCAACTAATGAAAAACTGTTTTTT
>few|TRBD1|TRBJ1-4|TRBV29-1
CSVSRGRTNEKLFF
TGCAGCGTGAGCAGGGGGCGGACTAATGAAAAACTGTTTTTT
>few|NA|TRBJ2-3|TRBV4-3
CASSPEGGTDTQYF
TGCGCCAGCAGCCCAGAGGGGGGCACAGATACGCAGTATTTT
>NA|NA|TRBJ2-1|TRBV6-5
CASSYQAGTNNEQFF
TGTGCCAGCAGCTACCAAGCCGGGACAAACAATGAGCAGTTCTTC
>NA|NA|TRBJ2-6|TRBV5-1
CASSLAWAGANVLTF
TGCGCCAGCAGCTTGGCCTGGGCTGGGGCCAACGTCCTGACTTTC
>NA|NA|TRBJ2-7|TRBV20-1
CSARILDRGYEQYF
TGCAGTGCTAGAATACTAGATCGGGGCTACGAGCAGTACTTC
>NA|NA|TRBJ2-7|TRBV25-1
CASSNHGNYEQYF
TGTGCCAGCAGTAACCACGGGAACTACGAGCAGTACTTC
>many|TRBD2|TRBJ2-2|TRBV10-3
CAISPSGGKNTGELFF
TGTGCCATCAGCCCCTCGGGGGGGAAGAACACCGGGGAGCTGTTTTTT
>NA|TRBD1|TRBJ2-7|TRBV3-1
CASSTGAYEQYF
TGTGCCAGCAGTACAGGGGCCTACGAGCAGTACTTC
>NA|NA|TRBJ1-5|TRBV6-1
CASSPEQGPNQPQHF
TGTGCCAGCAGTCCGGAACAGGGACCCAATCAGCCCCAGCATTTT
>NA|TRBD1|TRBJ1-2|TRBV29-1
CSVEDRQGPIYGYTF
TGCAGCGTTGAAGATCGACAGGGGCCTATCTATGGCTACACCTTC
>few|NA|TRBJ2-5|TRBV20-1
CSARDRVGYYETQYF
TGCAGTGCTAGAGATCGGGTGGGGTACTATGAGACCCAGTACTTC
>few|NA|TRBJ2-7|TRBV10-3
CAISEKGIYEQYF
TGTGCCATCAGTGAAAAGGGGATCTACGAGCAGTACTTC
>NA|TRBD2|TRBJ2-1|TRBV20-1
CSARDLVAGYNEQFF
TGCAGTGCTAGAGATTTGGTAGCGGGATACAATGAGCAGTTCTTC
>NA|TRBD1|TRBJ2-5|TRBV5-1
CASSPGQGSPETQYF
TGCGCCAGCAGCCCGGGACAGGGAAGTCCAGAGACCCAGTACTTC
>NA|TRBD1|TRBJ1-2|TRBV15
CATSRAKTGYGYTF
TGTGCCACCAGCAGAGCCAAGACAGGGTATGGCTACACCTTC
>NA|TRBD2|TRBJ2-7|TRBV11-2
CASSPFLGGKSYEQYF
TGTGCCAGCAGCCCTTTTCTGGGGGGGAAGTCCTACGAGCAGTACTTC
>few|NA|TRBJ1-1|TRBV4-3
CASSQDWMGNTEAFF
TGCGCCAGCAGCCAAGATTGGATGGGGAACACTGAAGCTTTCTTT